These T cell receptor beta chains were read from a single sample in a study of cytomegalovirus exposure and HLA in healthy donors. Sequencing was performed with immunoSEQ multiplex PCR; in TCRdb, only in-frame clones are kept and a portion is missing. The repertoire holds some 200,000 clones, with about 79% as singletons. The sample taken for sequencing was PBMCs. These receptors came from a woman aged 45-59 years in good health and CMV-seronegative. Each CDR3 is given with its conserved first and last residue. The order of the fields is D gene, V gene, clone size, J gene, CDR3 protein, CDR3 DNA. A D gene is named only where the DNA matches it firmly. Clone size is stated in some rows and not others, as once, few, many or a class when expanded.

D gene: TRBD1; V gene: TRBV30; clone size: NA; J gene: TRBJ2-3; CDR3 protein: CAWTGGPTDTQYF; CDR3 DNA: TGTGCCTGGACAGGGGGTCCGACAGATACGCAGTATTTT
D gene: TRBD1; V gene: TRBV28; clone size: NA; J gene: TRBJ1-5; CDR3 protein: CASSATDRVRPGNQPQHF; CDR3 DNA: TGTGCCAGCAGTGCCACGGACAGGGTTCGACCTGGCAATCAGCCCCAGCATTTT
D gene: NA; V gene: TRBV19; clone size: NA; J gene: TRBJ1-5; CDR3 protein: CASSILMSGNQPQHF; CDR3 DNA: TGTGCCAGTAGTATCCTGATGTCGGGCAATCAGCCCCAGCATTTT
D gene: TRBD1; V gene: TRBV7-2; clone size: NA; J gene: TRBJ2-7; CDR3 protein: CASSPRQGYEQYF; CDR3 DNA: TGTGCCAGCAGCCCTAGACAGGGTTACGAGCAGTACTTC
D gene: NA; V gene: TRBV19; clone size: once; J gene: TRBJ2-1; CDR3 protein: CASRTTGSSYNEQFF; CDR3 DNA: TGTGCCAGTAGAACAACAGGGAGCTCCTACAATGAGCAGTTCTTC
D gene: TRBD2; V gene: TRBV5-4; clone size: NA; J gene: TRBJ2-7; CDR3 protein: CASSSGTRLGGTYEQYF; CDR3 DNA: TGTGCCAGCAGCTCCGGGACTAGATTGGGAGGGACCTACGAGCAGTACTTC
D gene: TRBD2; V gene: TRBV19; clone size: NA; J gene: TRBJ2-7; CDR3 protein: CASSPGPGTSGGTYEQYF; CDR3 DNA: TGTGCCAGTAGTCCTGGTCCCGGGACTAGCGGGGGGACTTACGAGCAGTACTTC
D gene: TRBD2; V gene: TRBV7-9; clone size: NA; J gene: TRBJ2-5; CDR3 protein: CASSLAETSGRAEQYF; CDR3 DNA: TGTGCCAGCAGCCTCGCCGAGACTAGCGGGAGGGCGGAGCAGTACTTC
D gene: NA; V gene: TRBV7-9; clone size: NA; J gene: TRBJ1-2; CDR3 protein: CASSPAGLTYGYTF; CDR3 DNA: TGTGCCAGCAGCCCGGCGGGACTTACCTATGGCTACACCTTC
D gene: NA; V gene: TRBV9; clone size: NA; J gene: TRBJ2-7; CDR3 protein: CASSLMSEGYEQYF; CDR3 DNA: TGTGCCAGCAGCTTGATGAGTGAGGGCTACGAGCAGTACTTC
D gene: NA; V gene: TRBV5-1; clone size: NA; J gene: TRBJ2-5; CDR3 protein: CASSLVGSQETQYF; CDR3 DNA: TGCGCCAGCAGCCTGGTGGGGAGCCAAGAGACCCAGTACTTC
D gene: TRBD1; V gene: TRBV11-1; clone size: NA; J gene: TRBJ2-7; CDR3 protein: CASSPRDRSYEQYF; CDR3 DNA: TGTGCCAGCAGCCCCCGGGACAGGTCCTACGAGCAGTACTTC
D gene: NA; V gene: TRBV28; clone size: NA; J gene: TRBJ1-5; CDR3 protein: CASSLLARQHQAGHQPQHF; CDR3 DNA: TGTGCCAGCAGTTTACTCGCAAGACAACACCAAGCGGGGCATCAGCCCCAGCATTTT
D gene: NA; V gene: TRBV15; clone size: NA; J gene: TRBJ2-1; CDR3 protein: CATSRDRRGPYNEQFF; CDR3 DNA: TGTGCCACCAGCAGAGATCGGAGGGGGCCCTACAATGAGCAGTTCTTC
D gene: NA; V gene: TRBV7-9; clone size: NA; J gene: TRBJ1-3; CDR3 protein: CASSLEGGSNTIYF; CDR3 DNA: TGTGCCAGCAGCCTCGAAGGGGGTTCAAACACCATATATTTT
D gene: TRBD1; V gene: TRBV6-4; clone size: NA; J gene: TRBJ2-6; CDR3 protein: CASGQTGSGANVLTF; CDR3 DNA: TGTGCCAGCGGTCAGACAGGGTCTGGGGCCAACGTCCTGACTTTC
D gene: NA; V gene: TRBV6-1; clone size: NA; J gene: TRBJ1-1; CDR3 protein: CASSVSGGFTEAFF; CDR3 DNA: TGTGCCAGCAGTGTGTCAGGTGGCTTCACTGAAGCTTTCTTT
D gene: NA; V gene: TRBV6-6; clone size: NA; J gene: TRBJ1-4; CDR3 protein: CASSTWTEKNEKLFF; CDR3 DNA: TGTGCCAGCAGTACCTGGACAGAAAAGAATGAAAAACTGTTTTTT
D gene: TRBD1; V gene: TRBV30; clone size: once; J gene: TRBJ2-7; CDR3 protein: CAFTGDRYEQYF; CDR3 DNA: TGTGCCTTTACAGGGGACCGATACGAGCAGTACTTC
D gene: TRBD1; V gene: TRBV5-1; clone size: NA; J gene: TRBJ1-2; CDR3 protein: CASSLGQGVGYGYTF; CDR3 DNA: TGCGCCAGCAGCTTGGGCCAGGGGGTAGGCTATGGCTACACCTTC
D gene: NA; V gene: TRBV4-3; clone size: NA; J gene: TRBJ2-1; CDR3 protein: CASSPELLRGGLNNEQFF; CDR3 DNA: TGCGCCAGCAGCCCCGAACTACTGAGGGGGGGGCTAAACAATGAGCAGTTCTTC
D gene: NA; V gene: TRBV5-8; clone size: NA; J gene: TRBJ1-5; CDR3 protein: CASTPKVGPGHF; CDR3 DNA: TGTGCCAGCACCCCCAAAGTAGGTCCGGGACATTTT
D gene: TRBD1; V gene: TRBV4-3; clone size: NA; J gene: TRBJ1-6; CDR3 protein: CASSHRPTGTDNSPLHF; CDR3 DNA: TGCGCCAGCAGCCATCGACCTACCGGGACAGATAATTCACCCCTCCACTTT
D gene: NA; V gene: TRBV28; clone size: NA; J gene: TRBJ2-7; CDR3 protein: CASSLAGPNYEQYF; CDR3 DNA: TGTGCCAGCAGTTTGGCGGGACCCAACTACGAGCAGTACTTC
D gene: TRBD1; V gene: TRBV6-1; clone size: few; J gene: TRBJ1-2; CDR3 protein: CASNRAGGNYGYTF; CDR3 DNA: TGTGCCAGCAATCGGGCAGGGGGTAACTATGGCTACACCTTC
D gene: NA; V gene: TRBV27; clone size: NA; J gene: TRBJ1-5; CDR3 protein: CASSLRETNQPQHF; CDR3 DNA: TGTGCCAGCAGTCTACGGGAAACGAATCAGCCCCAGCATTTT